The rows below give T cell receptor beta chains drawn from one sample of a study of blood T cell repertoires in COVID-19. The repertoire was sequenced with immunoSEQ multiplex PCR; TCRdb's copy has only in-frame clones and lacks some. The repertoire holds 300,000 to 400,000 clones, with roughly 90% as singletons. Sequenced material: PBMCs or T cells enriched from blood (not recorded which). These receptor sequences come from a woman in her twenties or thirties with acute COVID-19. Both conserved end residues are part of each CDR3. A D gene is named only where the DNA matches it firmly. Rows give clone size only sometimes, using once, few, many, or a class for an expanded clone.

D	length	size	J	V	DNA	CDR3
TRBD1	14	once	TRBJ1-2	TRBV30	TGTGCCTGGAGTGCAGGACAGGCGTTGGGTGGCTACACCTTC	CAWSAGQALGGYTF
.	15	.	TRBJ2-1	TRBV6-5	TGTGCCAGCAGTTGGGGGGGCGAATCCTACAATGAGCAGTTCTTC	CASSWGGESYNEQFF
.	14	.	TRBJ1-3	TRBV10-2	TGCGCCAGCAACGACCAGGGTTTTGGAAACACCATATATTTT	CASNDQGFGNTIYF
.	12	.	TRBJ2-5	TRBV19	TGTGCCAGTAGTCACAGGCTAGAGACCCAGTACTTC	CASSHRLETQYF
.	13	.	TRBJ1-2	TRBV5-8	TGTGCCAGCAGCTTAGGCAGGGCCTATGGCTACACCTTC	CASSLGRAYGYTF
TRBD1	14	.	TRBJ2-1	TRBV27	TGTGCCAGCAGTTCCCCTGGACAGGTAAATGAGCAGTTCTTC	CASSSPGQVNEQFF
.	14	.	TRBJ1-3	TRBV19	TGTGCCAGTAGTATCGGGGGTTCTGGAAACACCATATATTTT	CASSIGGSGNTIYF
.	14	once	TRBJ1-1	TRBV19	TGTGCCAGTAGGCATCAGGGCGGGAGCACTGAAGCTTTCTTT	CASRHQGGSTEAFF
TRBD1	14	.	TRBJ1-6	TRBV13	TGTGCCAGCAGCCCTCGGGACAGATTGGAGCCCCTCCACTTT	CASSPRDRLEPLHF
TRBD1	15	.	TRBJ1-6	TRBV12-5	TGTGCTAGTGGTTATGGACAGGGGCCGGGTTCACCCCTCCACTTT	CASGYGQGPGSPLHF
TRBD1	15	.	TRBJ1-6	TRBV9	TGTGCCAGCAGCCTCGAGGACAGGGGGAGTTCACCCCTCCACTTT	CASSLEDRGSSPLHF
TRBD2	18	.	TRBJ2-2	TRBV4-2	TGTGCCAGCAGCCCTAGGACTAGCGGGGGTTCGAACACCGGGGAGCTGTTTTTT	CASSPRTSGGSNTGELFF
.	13	.	TRBJ1-1	TRBV3-1/TRBV3-2	TGTGCCAGCAGCCAGGAACCTGACTTTCCCGCTTTCTTT	CASSQEPDFPAFF
.	13	.	TRBJ2-7	TRBV19	TGTGCCAGTAGCTCGGGACATCCCTACGAGCAGTACTTC	CASSSGHPYEQYF
.	15	.	TRBJ1-3	TRBV13	TGTGCCAGCAGGGACGTCAGGGGAGCCGGAAACACCATATATTTT	CASRDVRGAGNTIYF
TRBD1	15	.	TRBJ2-2	TRBV27	TGTGCCAGCAGTTTCTATCAGGGGGCCTTCGGGGAGCTGTTTTTT	CASSFYQGAFGELFF
TRBD1	17	once	TRBJ1-1	TRBV5-4	TGTGCCAGCAGCTCGGGCCGGGACAGGGGATTAAACACTGAAGCTTTCTTT	CASSSGRDRGLNTEAFF
TRBD1	14	.	TRBJ2-7	TRBV6-2/TRBV6-3	TGTGCCAGCAGTTCCGGGACAGGGTTTTACGAGCAGTACTTC	CASSSGTGFYEQYF
.	14	few	TRBJ2-7	TRBV3-1/TRBV3-2	TGTGCCAGCAGCCCGACAGGATACTCCTACGAGCAGTACTTC	CASSPTGYSYEQYF
.	14	once	TRBJ1-2	TRBV18	TGTGCCAGCTCACCACCGACAGCCGGCTATGGCTACACCTTC	CASSPPTAGYGYTF
TRBD1	13	.	TRBJ1-1	TRBV27	TGTGCCAGCAGTCAAAGGACAGGCACTGAAGCTTTCTTT	CASSQRTGTEAFF
TRBD1	15	few	TRBJ2-7	TRBV7-3	TGTGCCAGCAGCCGAGACAGGGGACAAACCTACGAGCAGTACTTC	CASSRDRGQTYEQYF
.	15	.	TRBJ1-5	TRBV7-3	TGTGCCAGCAGCTTAACGTGGAAAGGAGCTCAGCCCCAGCATTTT	CASSLTWKGAQPQHF
TRBD1	13	.	TRBJ1-2	TRBV10-3	TGTGCCATCAGTCGGGACAGGGCAGAGGGCTACACCTTC	CAISRDRAEGYTF
TRBD1	16	.	TRBJ2-7	TRBV7-6	TGTGCCAGCAGCTTAGGGGCGGGACAGGGCACCTACGAGCAGTACTTC	CASSLGAGQGTYEQYF
TRBD1	17	.	TRBJ1-4	TRBV5-1	TGCGCCAGCAGCCCCACAGGGGCCCAACCAACTAATGAAAAACTGTTTTTT	CASSPTGAQPTNEKLFF
.	14	.	TRBJ1-1	TRBV7-2	TGTGCCAGCAGCCCCGCCAGGGTGATCCCTGAAGCTTTCTTT	CASSPARVIPEAFF
.	13	many	TRBJ1-2	TRBV7-9	TGTGCCAGCAGCTTCGCACAGTCGGTCGGCTACACCTTC	CASSFAQSVGYTF
.	15	.	TRBJ1-5	TRBV2	TGTGCCAGCAGTGGAATAGGCGGTAGCAATCAGCCCCAGCATTTT	CASSGIGGSNQPQHF
.	12	.	TRBJ1-5	TRBV12-3/TRBV12-4	TGTGCCAGCAGGAGTAGCAATCAGCCCCAGCATTTT	CASRSSNQPQHF
.	11	once	TRBJ1-2	TRBV19	TGTGCCGGAGGGAAGAACTATGGCTACACCTTC	CAGGKNYGYTF
TRBD1	12	.	TRBJ2-7	TRBV19	TGTGCCACCCAACAGGGGCCGTACGAGCAGTACTTC	CATQQGPYEQYF
TRBD1	14	once	TRBJ2-7	TRBV13	TGTGCCAGCAGCTTAGGGGACAGGGCCTACGAGCAGTACTTC	CASSLGDRAYEQYF
.	14	.	TRBJ1-4	TRBV28	TGTGCCAGCAGTTTACATCCGGGAGCGGAAAAACTGTTTTTT	CASSLHPGAEKLFF
.	14	.	TRBJ1-2	TRBV3-1/TRBV3-2	TGTGCCAGCAGCCCAGGGCCCCGCGGCTATGGCTACACCTTC	CASSPGPRGYGYTF
TRBD1	15	.	TRBJ1-2	TRBV24-1	TGTGCCACCAGTGACCGGCCTACAGGGGGCCATGGCTACACCTTC	CATSDRPTGGHGYTF
.	11	.	TRBJ2-7	TRBV10-2	TGCGCCAGCAGGGGAGTTCTCGAGCAGTACTTC	CASRGVLEQYF
.	16	once	TRBJ1-4	TRBV5-8	TGTGCCAGCAGCTTCGGCCAGGTTGCAACTAATGAAAAACTGTTTTTT	CASSFGQVATNEKLFF
TRBD1	15	once	TRBJ2-3	TRBV19	TGTGCCAGTAGGTGGGACAGGGGGCGACCAGATACGCAGTATTTT	CASRWDRGRPDTQYF
.	15	.	TRBJ2-7	TRBV7-2	TGTGCCAGCAGCATAAGACAGGCCGCCTCCTACGAGCAGTACTTC	CASSIRQAASYEQYF
.	13	.	TRBJ1-1	TRBV3-1/TRBV3-2	TGTGCCAGCAGCCCTGCTTTCAGGGCTGAAGCTTTCTTT	CASSPAFRAEAFF
.	19	.	TRBJ2-3	TRBV12-1	TGTTCCAGCAGTAATCCGGGACTAGCGTTTGTGTGTTGGGCAGATACGCAGTATTTT	CSSSNPGLAFVCWADTQYF
TRBD1	14	.	TRBJ1-6	TRBV19	TGTGCCAGTAGTGACCGACAGGGCAATTCACCCCTCCACTTT	CASSDRQGNSPLHF
.	16	.	TRBJ2-3	TRBV19	TGTGCCAGTAGTACCTTCTTAGCGGAGTTCACAGATACGCAGTATTTT	CASSTFLAEFTDTQYF
.	13	.	TRBJ2-7	TRBV9	TGTGCCAGCAGCCCGTCTCTCTCCTACGAGCAGTACTTC	CASSPSLSYEQYF
TRBD1	15	.	TRBJ1-2	TRBV29-1	TGCAGCGGGGACACCCCCGGACAGGAAAACTATGGCTACACCTTC	CSGDTPGQENYGYTF
TRBD2	18	.	TRBJ2-3	TRBV7-2	TGTGCCAGCAGACCCGGGACTAGCGGGGGGGCTTTTCCAGATACGCAGTATTTT	CASRPGTSGGAFPDTQYF
.	14	.	TRBJ2-5	TRBV3-1/TRBV3-2	TGTGCCAGCAGCCAGGGACATGGAAAAGAGACCCAGTACTTC	CASSQGHGKETQYF
.	13	.	TRBJ1-5	TRBV7-9	TGTGCCAGCAGCTCGGGTTTAAACCAGCCCCAGCATTTT	CASSSGLNQPQHF
.	15	.	TRBJ2-1	TRBV11-1	TGTGCCAGCAGCCCTAGGAGACCAACCTACAATGAGCAGTTCTTC	CASSPRRPTYNEQFF
.	13	once	TRBJ2-3	TRBV7-9	TGTGCCAGCAGTCCCAGGTCACCCGATACGCAGTATTTT	CASSPRSPDTQYF
TRBD1	15	once	TRBJ1-3	TRBV9	TGTGCCAGCAGCCCAAAACAGGGGGCTGGAAACACCATATATTTT	CASSPKQGAGNTIYF
TRBD2	16	.	TRBJ2-2	TRBV5-1	TGCGCCAGCAGCTTGGCTGGGGGGGGTCCGACCGGGGAGCTGTTTTTT	CASSLAGGGPTGELFF
.	13	.	TRBJ2-3	TRBV25-1	TGTGCCAGCAGTGTAATATACACAGATACGCAGTATTTT	CASSVIYTDTQYF
TRBD1	16	.	TRBJ2-7	TRBV10-3	TGTGCCATCAGTGGTCCGAGGACAGGGGTGGCCTACGAGCAGTACTTC	CAISGPRTGVAYEQYF
TRBD1	15	.	TRBJ1-6	TRBV25-1	TGTGCCAGCAGTGAAGGACAGGGTGGTAATTCACCCCTCCACTTT	CASSEGQGGNSPLHF
.	13	few	TRBJ1-1	TRBV7-3	TGTGCCAGCAGCTTAACAAGGGGTACTGAAGCTTTCTTT	CASSLTRGTEAFF
TRBD1	16	.	TRBJ2-7	TRBV18	TGTGCCAGCTCACCACAAGTACAGGGGGCCACCTACGAGCAGTACTTC	CASSPQVQGATYEQYF
.	15	.	TRBJ1-6	TRBV9	TGTGCCAGCAACGTAGATCTAGGAGCTAATTCACCCCTCCACTTT	CASNVDLGANSPLHF
.	18	.	TRBJ1-5	TRBV15	TGTGCCACCAGCAGAGAAGGCAGGGGAAGTAGAAGCAATCAGCCCCAGCATTTT	CATSREGRGSRSNQPQHF